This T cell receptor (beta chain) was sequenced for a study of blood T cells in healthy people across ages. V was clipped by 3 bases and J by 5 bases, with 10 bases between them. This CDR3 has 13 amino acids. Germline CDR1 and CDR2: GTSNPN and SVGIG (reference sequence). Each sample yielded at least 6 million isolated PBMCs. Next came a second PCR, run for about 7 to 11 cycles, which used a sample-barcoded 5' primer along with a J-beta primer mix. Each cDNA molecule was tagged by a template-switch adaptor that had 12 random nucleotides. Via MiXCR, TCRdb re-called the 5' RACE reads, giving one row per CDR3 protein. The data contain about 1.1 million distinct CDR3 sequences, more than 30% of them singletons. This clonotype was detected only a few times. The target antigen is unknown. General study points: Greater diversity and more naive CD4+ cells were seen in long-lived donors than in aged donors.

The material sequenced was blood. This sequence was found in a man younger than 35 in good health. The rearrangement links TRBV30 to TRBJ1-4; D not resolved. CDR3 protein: CAWRTLQNEKLFF. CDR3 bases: TGTGCCTGGAGAACCCTCCAGAATGAAAAACTGTTTTTT.